Below, 23 T cell receptor beta chains from the same sample are listed, as sequenced in a study of shared clonotypes between healthy human individuals. This table comes from immunoSEQ multiplex PCR, and its TCRdb copy is limited to in-frame clones, with some not included. The sample lists approximately 2,300,000 clones, about nine tenths occurring once. Sequenced sample: naive CD4+ T cells from PBMCs. Subset here: CD45RA+ positively selected. The receptor source for this set is a man younger than 30 in good health. Some clones in this sample may be carry-over from other donors' samples.

The chain joins TRBV7-2 to TRBJ2-4; 8 positions agree with TRBD1. The CDR3 contains 16 residues. Germline V gene data show CDR1 as SGHTA and CDR2 as FQGNSA. V lost 2 bases and J lost 5; bases outside the gene matches: 8. CDR3 loop: CASSLNFGQGQNIQYF. The CDR3 region has the DNA TGTGCCAGCAGCTTAAACTTCGGACAGGGCCAAAACATTCAGTACTTC.

The rearrangement uses TRBV5-6 and TRBJ1-5; a possible D gene is TRBD1 (5 bases). This CDR3 has 14 amino acids. The V and J ends lost 0 bases and 3 bases respectively, with 7 bases between them. The germline gives CDR1 SGHDT, CDR2 YYEEEE. The CDR3 spells CASSLGQNNQPQHF. As DNA, the CDR3 is TGTGCCAGCAGCTTGGGACAGAACAATCAGCCCCAGCATTTT.

This rearrangement joins TRBV19 to TRBJ1-2, with D perhaps TRBD1 (5 bases). Germline V gene lookup returns CDR1 LNHDA and CDR2 SQIVND (reference sequence). The CDR3 spans 12 residues. V was pared by 9 bases and J by 8 bases, with 16 bases between. CDR3 protein: CASQDNIAGYTF. CDR3 nucleotide sequence: TGTGCCAGCCAGGACAACATCGCGGGCTACACCTTC.

About this clone: Other DNA variants within this sample encode the same CDR3. The chain employs TRBV27 and TRBJ1-1; D is possibly TRBD1 (5 bases). This CDR3 has 14 residues. The V gene's germline CDR1 is MNHEY and CDR2 SMNVEV (reference sequence). V gave up 5 bases and J gave up 1 base, with 11 bases separating them. CDR3 in DNA: TGTGCCAGCAGTCTACGACAGACGAACACTGAAGCTTTCTTT. This translates into CASSLRQTNTEAFF.

The CDR3 bases are TGTGCCAGCAGTCCCGTGGAACAGGCGAACACTGAAGCTTTCTTT. It specifies CASSPVEQANTEAFF. The V call is TRBV28, the J call TRBJ1-1; maybe TRBD1 (5 bases). Looked up from germline, CDR1 is MDHEN and CDR2 is SYDVKM. With 5 bases removed from V and 1 base from J, the gap between germline ends came to 14 bases. The CDR3 is 15 residues long.

V is TRBV29-1 and J is TRBJ1-2; D not certain. V lost 4 bases and J 3 bases, leaving 12 bases between the germline ends. Germline lookup yields CDR1 SQVTM and CDR2 ANQGSEA. The CDR3 loop spans 13 amino acids. The CDR3 loop is CSVVARRHYGYTF. In DNA, the CDR3 is TGCAGCGTTGTTGCGAGACGGCACTATGGCTACACCTTC.

V and J are TRBV7-3 and TRBJ1-1, with TRBD1 identical over 9 bases. The germline gives CDR1 SGHTA, CDR2 FQGTGA. CDR3 length: 15 residues. J was trimmed by 5 bases and V by 5 bases; bases with no gene match: 9. CDR3 DNA sequence: TGTGCCAGCAGCCCCCGGGGGGGACAGGGAACTGAAGCTTTCTTT. Encoded protein: CASSPRGGQGTEAFF. The whole variable domain, filled in from reference TRBV7-3 and TRBJ1-1, reads GAGVSQTPSNKVTEKGKYVELRCDPISGHTALYWYRQSLGQGPEFLIYFQGTGAADDSGLPNDRFFAVRPEGSVSTLKIQRTERGDSAVYLCASSPRGGQGTEAFFGQGTRLTVV.

As to this clone: Other DNA sequences from this sample encode an identical CDR3 as well. This chain joins TRBV11-2 and TRBJ2-4, with D uncertain. Germline CDR1 SGHAT, CDR2 FQNNGV. This CDR3 comprises 14 residues. V lost 3 bases and J lost 0, with 6 bases in between. In DNA form, the CDR3 reads TGTGCCAGCAGCTTGGTACTAGCCAAAAACATTCAGTACTTC. It encodes CASSLVLAKNIQYF. The full variable domain, completed using reference TRBV11-2 and TRBJ2-4, is EAGVAQSPRYKIIEKRQSVAFWCNPISGHATLYWYQQILGQGPKLLIQFQNNGVVDDSQLPKDRFSAERLKGVDSTLKIQPAKLEDSAVYLCASSLVLAKNIQYFGAGTRLSVL.

This sequence joins TRBV7-2 and TRBJ2-7, with 9 bases identical to TRBD1. With 5 bases clipped from V and 5 bases from J, the junction kept 10 bases outside the gene matches. Germline V gene sequence: CDR1 SGHTA, CDR2 FQGNSA. The CDR3 length is 15 residues. The CDR3 region is CASSRRDRVVNEQYF. In DNA form, the CDR3 reads TGTGCCAGCAGCCGCCGGGACAGGGTGGTCAACGAGCAGTACTTC.

The chain recombines TRBV5-1 with TRBJ2-2; the D gene is possibly TRBD1 (5 bases). CDR3 size: 14 residues. V lost 0 bases, J lost 7 bases, and 10 bases lay in between. Germline CDR1 SGHRS, CDR2 YFSETQ. The DNA for the CDR3 is TGCGCCAGCAGCTTGGGGGGCGCAATCGGGGAGCTGTTTTTT. Translation: CASSLGGAIGELFF.

Details on this clone: This sample also contains other DNA sequences that code for the same CDR3. V and J are TRBV5-1 and TRBJ2-5, with a possible D match to TRBD1 (7 bases). CDR1 SGHRS and CDR2 YFSETQ come from the germline V gene. V was shortened by 0 bases and J by 4 bases, with 13 bases between the two germline ends. The CDR3 has 15 residues. CDR3 nucleotides: TGCGCCAGCAGCTTGGCACGGCAGGGGGGAGAGACCCAGTACTTC. Protein sequence: CASSLARQGGETQYF.

The chain couples TRBV19 to TRBJ1-1, with D tentatively TRBD1 (6 bases). This CDR3 region has 17 residues. Trimming stripped 7 bases from V and 3 bases from J, with 24 bases between. Germline CDR1 and CDR2: LNHDA and SQIVND (reference sequence). The CDR3 region is CASILLGQSGGYTEAFF. The DNA for the CDR3 is TGTGCCAGTATCCTCTTGGGCCAGTCCGGGGGCTACACTGAAGCTTTCTTT.

On this clone itself: Other DNA sequences in this specimen translate into the identical CDR3. The CDR3 nucleotides read TGTGCCAGCAGCCCAGGCCCCTACGAGCAGTACTTC. Residues: CASSPGPYEQYF. The chain employs TRBV27 and TRBJ2-7; no firm D call. V was pared by 6 bases and J by 2 bases, with 8 bases between. Per the germline V gene, CDR1 is MNHEY and CDR2 is SMNVEV (reference sequence). The CDR3 runs 12 residues.

A note on this clone: Within the sample, other DNA sequences also encode this same CDR3. This chain connects TRBV18 to TRBJ1-1, with D unresolved. The germline V gene has CDR1 KGHSH and CDR2 LQKENI. V was clipped by 3 bases and J by 1 base, with 9 bases between them. CDR3 length: 14 residues. CDR3 sequence (DNA): TGTGCCAGCTCACCTCTCCCAGGGAACACTGAAGCTTTCTTT. This translates into CASSPLPGNTEAFF.

The chain has TRBV7-9 and TRBJ2-1; TRBD1 aligns across 9 bases. Trimming took 1 base from V and 9 from J; bases not matched to a gene: 1. CDR1 and CDR2 from the germline V gene are SEHNR and FQNEAQ (reference sequence). The CDR3 extends over 13 amino acids. CDR3 sequence reads: CASSLGTGVEQFF. CDR3 coding DNA: TGTGCCAGCAGCTTAGGGACAGGGGTTGAGCAGTTCTTC.

The V and J genes are TRBV5-1 and TRBJ1-3; D is uncertain. Deletions cut 5 bases from V and 0 bases from J, with 15 bases between. The CDR3 is 16 residues long. In germline, CDR1 is SGHRS, CDR2 YFSETQ. The CDR3 loop is CASSVGGPHSGNTIYF. In nucleotides, the CDR3 is TGCGCCAGCAGTGTGGGCGGCCCGCACTCTGGAAACACCATATATTTT.

This clone was recorded once. V is TRBV2 and J is TRBJ1-5; perhaps TRBD1 as D (5 bases). Between the trimmed V and J ends, which lost 5 bases and 4 bases, there was a span of 9 bases. CDR3 length: 13 amino acids. Germline V gene data show CDR1 as SNHLY and CDR2 as FYNNEI. Here the CDR3 reads CASSKTANQPQHF. For the CDR3, the DNA is TGTGCCAGCAGTAAGACAGCGAATCAGCCCCAGCATTTT.

Remarks on this clone: The same CDR3 is also encoded by other DNA sequences in this sample. The chain couples TRBV9 to TRBJ2-5; 12 bases are shared with TRBD2. Germline CDR1 SGDLS, CDR2 YYNGEE. The J segment lost 5 bases and the V segment lost 0 bases, leaving 5 bases of the junction unmatched. The CDR3 is made up of 16 amino acids. The DNA of the CDR3 is TGTGCCAGCAGCGTAGCTCCGCTAGCGGGAGGGGAGACCCAGTACTTC. It is translated as CASSVAPLAGGETQYF.

This clone has just one count. Other nucleotide sequences from this sample produce the same CDR3. This chain's CDR3 is CASSLSGGSTDTQYF. Written as DNA, the CDR3 is TGCGCCAGCAGCTTGAGTGGCGGAAGCACAGATACGCAGTATTTT. The rearrangement joins TRBV5-1 to TRBJ2-3; D is ambiguous. The V gene's germline CDR1 is SGHRS and CDR2 YFSETQ. The CDR3 sequence is 15 residues long. V was pared by 1 base and J by 0 bases, with 9 bases between.

The rearrangement joins TRBV5-1 to TRBJ2-3; D ambiguous. The germline CDR1 and CDR2 sequences are SGHRS and YFSETQ. The CDR3 runs to 15 residues. V lost 5 bases and J lost 0, with 13 bases in between. The DNA for the CDR3 is TGCGCCAGCAGGTCCCAGGTCACTAGCACAGATACGCAGTATTTT. The encoded protein is CASRSQVTSTDTQYF.

Remarks on this clone: The sample carries other DNA sequences with the same CDR3. This chain connects TRBV7-9 to TRBJ1-4; D ambiguous. The V and J ends lost 1 base and 7 bases respectively, with 13 bases between them. Looked up from germline, CDR1 is SEHNR and CDR2 is FQNEAQ (reference sequence). CDR3 length: 15 residues. The CDR3 DNA is TGTGCCAGCAGCTTAGTGAGAGGCGTCGGTGAAAAACTGTTTTTT. Protein product: CASSLVRGVGEKLFF.

This chain uses TRBV30 with TRBJ1-1, with TRBD1 matching over 10 bases. Germline V CDR1 and CDR2: GTSNPN, SVGIG (reference sequence). The CDR3 sequence is 14 residues long. CDR3 sequence: CARTLRTGGEGAFF. CDR3 DNA sequence: TGTGCTCGAACCCTTAGGACAGGGGGGGAAGGAGCTTTCTTT.

Only one count was recorded for this clone. The sample holds other DNA sequences that translate to the same CDR3. CDR3 region: CASSLVGEGREQFF. The CDR3 nucleotides read TGTGCCAGCAGCTTAGTCGGGGAGGGACGTGAGCAGTTCTTC. The genes are TRBV7-6 and TRBJ2-1; 7 bases fit TRBD2. CDR3 size: 14 residues. Germline CDR1 and CDR2: SGHVS and FNYEAQ. V lost 1 base, J lost 9 bases, and 6 bases stayed unmatched.